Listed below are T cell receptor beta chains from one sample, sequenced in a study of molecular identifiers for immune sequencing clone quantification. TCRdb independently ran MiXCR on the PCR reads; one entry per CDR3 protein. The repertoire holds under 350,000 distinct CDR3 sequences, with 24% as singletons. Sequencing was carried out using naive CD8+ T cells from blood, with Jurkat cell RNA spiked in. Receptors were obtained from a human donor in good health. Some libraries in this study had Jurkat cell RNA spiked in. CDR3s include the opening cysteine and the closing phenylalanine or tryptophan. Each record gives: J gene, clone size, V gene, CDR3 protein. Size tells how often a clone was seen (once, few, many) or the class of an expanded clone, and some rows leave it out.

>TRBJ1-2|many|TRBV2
CASITADYGYTF
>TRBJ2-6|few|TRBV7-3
CASSLVTSGWSGANVLTF
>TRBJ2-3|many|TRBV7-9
CASSPRVTQYF
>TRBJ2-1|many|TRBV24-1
CATSDPSWNEQFF
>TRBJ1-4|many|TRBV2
CASRVDTQGAREKLFF
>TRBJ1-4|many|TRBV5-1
CASSFLGLNEKLFF
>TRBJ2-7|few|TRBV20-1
CSGSKVAGYEQYF
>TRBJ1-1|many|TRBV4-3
CASGAYRGTEAFF
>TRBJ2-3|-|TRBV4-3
CASSQDVETVGGTDTQYF
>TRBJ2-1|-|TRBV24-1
CATSDGINGQFF
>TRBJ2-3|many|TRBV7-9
CASSLSSGRLTDTQYF
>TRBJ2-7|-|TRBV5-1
CARRGPGPGLLAPYF
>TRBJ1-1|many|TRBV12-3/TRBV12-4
CASSSGTRNTEAFF
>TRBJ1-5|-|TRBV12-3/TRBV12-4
CASSPGQGGIQPQHF
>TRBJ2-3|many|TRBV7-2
CASSTHWGADTQYF
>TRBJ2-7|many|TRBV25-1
CASSAVSYEQYF
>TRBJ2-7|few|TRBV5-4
CASSYSNSNEQYF
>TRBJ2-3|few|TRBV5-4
CASSLNLATSTDTQYF
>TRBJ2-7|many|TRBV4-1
CASSAREDEQYF
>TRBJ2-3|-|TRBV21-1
CASSKGRGTPDTQYF
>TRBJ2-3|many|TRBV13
CASSLNRGTDTQYF
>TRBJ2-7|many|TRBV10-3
CAISDPSTYEQYF
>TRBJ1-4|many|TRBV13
CASSTRDSSGEKLFF
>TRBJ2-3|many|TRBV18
CASSHDYTESTDTQYF
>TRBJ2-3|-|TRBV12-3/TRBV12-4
CASGLEAGGDTQYF
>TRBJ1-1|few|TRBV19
CASSQTGGPEAFF
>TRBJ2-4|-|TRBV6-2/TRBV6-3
CASSLTITSGIAKNIQYF
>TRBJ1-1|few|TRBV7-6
CASRPDGPNTEAFF
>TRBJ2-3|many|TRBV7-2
CASSLVISTDTQYF
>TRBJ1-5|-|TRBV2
CASSDGFGNQPQHF
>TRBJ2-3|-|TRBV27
CASSLSPYLSGGLGDTQCF
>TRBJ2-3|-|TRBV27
CASSRLAGVYSTDTQYF
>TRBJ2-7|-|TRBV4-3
CASSPNTGTPSAYEQYF
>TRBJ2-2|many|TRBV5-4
CASSLNGNTGELFF
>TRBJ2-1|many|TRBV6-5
CASSYSEAGEYNEQFF
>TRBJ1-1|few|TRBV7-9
CASSRFATGNTEAFF
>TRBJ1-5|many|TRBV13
CASSHSGIGGGQPQHF
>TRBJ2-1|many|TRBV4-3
CASSQDSGGAYNEQFF
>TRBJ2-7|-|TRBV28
CASSRPAGEHSYEQYF
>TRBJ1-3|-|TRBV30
CAWTPAGNTTYF
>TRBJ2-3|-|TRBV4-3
CASSQSWGLGGDPPYF
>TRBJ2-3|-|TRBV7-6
CASSDTSASSDPQYF
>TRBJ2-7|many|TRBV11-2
CAIGLGYEQYF
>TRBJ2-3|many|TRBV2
CASKPPGLAADTQYF
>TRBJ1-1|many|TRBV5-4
CASSLRGSTEAFF
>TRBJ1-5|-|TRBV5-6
CASSFGQGGHQPQHF
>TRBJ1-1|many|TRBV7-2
CASSLVPAGVVLDTEAFF
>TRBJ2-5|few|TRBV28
CASSFPTDGGQETQYF
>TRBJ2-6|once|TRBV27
CASSLGRMGVQQVSGANVLTF
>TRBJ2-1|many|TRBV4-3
CASSQDRGPYNEQFF
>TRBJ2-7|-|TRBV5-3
CARSPHGGPYAQSF